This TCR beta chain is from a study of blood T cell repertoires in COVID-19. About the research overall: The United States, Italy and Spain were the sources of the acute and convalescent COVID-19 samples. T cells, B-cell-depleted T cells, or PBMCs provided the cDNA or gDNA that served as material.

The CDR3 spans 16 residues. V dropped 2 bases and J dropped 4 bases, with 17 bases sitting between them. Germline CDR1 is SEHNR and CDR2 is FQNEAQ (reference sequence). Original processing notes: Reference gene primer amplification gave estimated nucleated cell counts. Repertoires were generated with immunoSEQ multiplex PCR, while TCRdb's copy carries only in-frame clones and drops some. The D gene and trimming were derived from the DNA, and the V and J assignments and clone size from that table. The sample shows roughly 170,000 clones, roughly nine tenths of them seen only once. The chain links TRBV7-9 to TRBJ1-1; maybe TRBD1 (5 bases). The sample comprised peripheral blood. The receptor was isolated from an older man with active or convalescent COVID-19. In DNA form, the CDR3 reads TGTGCCAGCAGCTTACAGGTCCTCCAAACAGGCACTGAAGCTTTCTTT. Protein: CASSLQVLQTGTEAFF.